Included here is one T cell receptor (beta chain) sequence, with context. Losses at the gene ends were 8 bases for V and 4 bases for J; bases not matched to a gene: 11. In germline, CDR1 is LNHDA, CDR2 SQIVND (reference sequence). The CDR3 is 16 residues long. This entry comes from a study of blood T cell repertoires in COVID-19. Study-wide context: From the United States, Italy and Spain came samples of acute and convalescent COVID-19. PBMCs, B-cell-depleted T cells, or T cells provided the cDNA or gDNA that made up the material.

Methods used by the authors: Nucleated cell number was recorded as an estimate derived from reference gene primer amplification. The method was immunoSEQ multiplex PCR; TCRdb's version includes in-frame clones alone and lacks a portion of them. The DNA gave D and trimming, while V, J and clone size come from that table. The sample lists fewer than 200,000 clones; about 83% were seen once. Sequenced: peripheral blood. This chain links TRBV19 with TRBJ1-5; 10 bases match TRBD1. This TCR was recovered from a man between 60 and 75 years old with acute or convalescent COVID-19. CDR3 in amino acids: CASAISWTGGNQPQHF. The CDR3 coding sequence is TGTGCCAGTGCCATATCGTGGACAGGGGGAAATCAGCCCCAGCATTTT.